The clone carrying this T cell receptor beta chain was seen a handful of times. CDR1 is LNHDA, CDR2 SQIVND, per germline (reference sequence). The CDR3 contains 14 residues. Losses at the gene ends were 8 bases for V and 9 bases for J; bases not matched to a gene: 12. Method: immunoSEQ multiplex PCR; TCRdb's copy keeps in-frame clones and lacks some. The top ten clones hold around 3.6% of a sample with 250,000 or so clones, 80% to 85% of them seen once. This sample stems from a study of blood T cell repertoires in COVID-19. Each recovered donor of Cohort 3 presented with two negative PCRs, clearance, or symptom resolution.

The sample comprised PBMCs or T cells enriched from blood (not recorded which). V is TRBV19 and J is TRBJ2-2, with 7 bases lining up with TRBD1. The TCR comes from a man aged 45 to 65 who had recovered from COVID-19. CDR3 protein: CASFDRAVQRELFF. CDR3 DNA: TGTGCCAGTTTCGACAGGGCGGTACAGAGGGAGCTGTTTTTT. The full variable domain, with the rest looked up from reference TRBV19 and TRBJ2-2, is DGGITQSPKYLFRKEGQNVTLSCEQNLNHDAMYWYRQDPGQGLRLIYYSQIVNDFQKGDIAEGYSVSREKKESFPLTVTSAQKNPTAFYLCASFDRAVQRELFFGEGSRLTVL.